A single sample gave rise to the 5 T cell receptor beta chains below, sequenced in a study of shared clonotypes between healthy human individuals. Using immunoSEQ multiplex PCR, the repertoire was profiled, and TCRdb retains in-frame clones only, with some absent. There are roughly 2.6 million clones in the sample; more than 90% occur only once, and about 0.13% lies in the top ten. The sequencing sample was made of naive CD4+ T cells sorted from blood. Sample subset: CD45RA+ positively selected. These receptors came from a young man in good health.

The chain recombines TRBV6-1 with TRBJ2-3; a possible D gene is TRBD2 (5 bases). The CDR3 covers 12 residues. Germline CDR1 is MNHNS and CDR2 is SASEGT. The CDR3 is CASGGRTDTQYF. The CDR3 DNA reads as TGTGCTTCTGGAGGACGCACAGATACGCAGTATTTT.

The chain is built from TRBV10-2 and TRBJ1-1; 7 bases map to TRBD1. This CDR3 contains 13 residues. With 2 bases clipped from V and 4 bases from J, the junction kept 1 base outside the gene matches. The germline V gene encodes CDR1 WSHSY and CDR2 SAAADI. CDR3 bases: TGCGCCAGCAGTGAGCAGGGGGTCACTGAAGCTTTCTTT. Translated: CASSEQGVTEAFF.

This clone came up once. This rearrangement joins TRBV10-3 to TRBJ2-7, with 8 bases that match TRBD2. Unmatched junction bases numbered 13, after V lost 4 bases and J lost 2 bases. From germline, CDR1 is ENHRY and CDR2 SYGVKD. The CDR3 is 17 amino acids. This CDR3 reads CAISAGIGAGAAYEQYF. The CDR3 bases are TGTGCCATCAGTGCTGGGATAGGAGCGGGGGCAGCCTACGAGCAGTACTTC.

In its sample, this clone was seen once. The rearrangement links TRBV30 to TRBJ1-3; D remains ambiguous. CDR1 and CDR2 (germline): GTSNPN, SVGIG (reference sequence). The V end lost 3 bases, the J end lost 0 bases, and 12 bases lay between the germline ends. CDR3 length: 15 residues. In DNA, the CDR3 is TGTGCCTGGAGAAAAGGGCTGCCCTCTGGAAACACCATATATTTT. It codes for CAWRKGLPSGNTIYF.

The chain is built from TRBV19 and TRBJ1-5, with D perhaps TRBD1 (5 bases). V was clipped by 6 bases and J by 0 bases, with 9 bases between them. This CDR3 is 14 amino acids long. Germline V gene data show CDR1 as LNHDA and CDR2 as SQIVND (reference sequence). For the CDR3, the DNA is TGTGCCAGTAGGACTGACAGTAGCAATCAGCCCCAGCATTTT. Translating gives CASRTDSSNQPQHF.